The 30 T cell receptor beta chains in this list originate from one sample, sequenced in a study of OX40 agonist ivuxolimab in advanced cancers. TCRdb's copy holds only in-frame clones and misses some; the assay was immunoSEQ multiplex PCR. Of tens of thousands of clones listed, just under 90% are singletons. The material was CD4+ or CD8+ T cells sorted from blood, obtained in a trial of the OX40 agonist ivuxolimab. These receptors were obtained from an adult with an advanced solid tumor such as melanoma, head and neck, liver or kidney cancer.

The chain is built from TRBV11-2 and TRBJ2-7, with TRBD1 as a possible D gene (5 bases). The CDR3 sequence is 12 residues long. V lost 1 base and J 7 bases, leaving 8 bases between the germline ends. Germline V gives CDR1 SGHAT, CDR2 FQNNGV. The CDR3 sequence is CASSLVQGEQYF. CDR3 DNA sequence: TGTGCCAGCAGCTTAGTTCAGGGAGAGCAGTACTTC.

The rearrangement joins TRBV18 to TRBJ2-1, with a tentative D call TRBD1 (5 bases). Per the germline V gene, CDR1 is KGHSH and CDR2 is LQKENI. CDR3 length: 14 amino acids. V was shortened by 4 bases and J by 8 bases, with 15 bases between the two germline ends. CDR3 sequence (DNA): TGTGCCAGCTCACTCTTAAAGGGGCTCCATGAGCAGTTCTTC. Translating it yields CASSLLKGLHEQFF.

The chain links TRBV30 to TRBJ1-1; D is perhaps TRBD1 (5 bases). V gave up 1 base and J gave up 7 bases, with 13 bases separating them. From germline, CDR1 is GTSNPN and CDR2 SVGIG (reference sequence). CDR3 length: 13 residues. The CDR3 sequence: CAWSAGTVGEAFF. In DNA, the CDR3 is TGTGCCTGGAGTGCCGGGACGGTGGGTGAAGCTTTCTTT.

In DNA form, the CDR3 reads TGTGCCAGCAGCAAAGACAGGGTATACCACCAGCCCCAGCATTTT. Translation: CASSKDRVYHQPQHF. This chain uses TRBV21-1 with TRBJ1-5; TRBD1 reflects the table's D call only, with no check against the DNA. TRBV21-1 is noted as a pseudogene. This CDR3 comprises 15 residues.

This rearrangement joins TRBV2 to TRBJ2-7; D not resolved. CDR1 and CDR2 from the germline V gene are SNHLY and FYNNEI. CDR3 size: 15 residues. The V gene lost 2 bases and the J gene lost 4 bases, with 15 bases spanning the gap. CDR3 coding DNA: TGTGCCAGCAGTGAATTTGAGAGAAGGGTATACGAGCAGTACTTC. This gives the protein CASSEFERRVYEQYF. Full variable domain (remainder filled in from reference TRBV2 and TRBJ2-7): EPEVTQTPSHQVTQMGQEVILRCVPISNHLYFYWYRQILGQKVEFLVSFYNNEISEKSEIFDDQFSVERPDGSNFTLKIRSTKLEDSAMYFCASSEFERRVYEQYFGPGTRLTVT.

This sequence joins TRBV27 and TRBJ1-4; maybe TRBD1 (5 bases). There are 14 residues in the CDR3. Per germline, CDR1 MNHEY and CDR2 SMNVEV (reference sequence). Between the trimmed V and J ends, which lost 3 bases and 4 bases, there was a span of 9 bases. In DNA form, the CDR3 reads TGTGCCAGCAGTTTGTGGCAGGGTAATGAAAAACTGTTTTTT. Its translation is CASSLWQGNEKLFF. Drawing the rest from reference TRBV27 and TRBJ1-4, the complete variable domain is EAQVTQNPRYLITVTGKKLTVTCSQNMNHEYMSWYRQDPGLGLRQIYYSMNVEVTDKGDVPEGYKVSRKEKRNFPLILESPSPNQTSLYFCASSLWQGNEKLFFGSGTQLSVL.

J is TRBJ2-7 and V is TRBV6-5, with 10 bases that match TRBD1. The germline V gene has CDR1 MNHEY and CDR2 SVGAGI. CDR3 length: 14 amino acids. V trimming: 5 bases; J trimming: 5 bases; junction bases outside the gene matches: 6. The CDR3 region is CASSPGTGEHEQYF. The CDR3 DNA follows: TGTGCCAGCAGTCCCGGGACAGGGGAGCACGAGCAGTACTTC.

The chain joins TRBV5-1 to TRBJ1-1, with a possible D match to TRBD1 (6 bases). Trimming stripped 1 base from V and 8 bases from J, with 12 bases between. The CDR3 consists of 13 residues. The germline gives CDR1 SGHRS, CDR2 YFSETQ. The CDR3 is CASSLSPDREAFF. DNA of the CDR3: TGCGCCAGCAGCTTGTCCCCAGACAGGGAAGCTTTCTTT.

V gene TRBV4-2 combines with J gene TRBJ2-7; 11 nucleotides align to TRBD2. This CDR3 spans 16 amino acids. Per the germline V gene, CDR1 is LGHNA and CDR2 is YNFKEQ. V trimming: 5 bases; J trimming: 5 bases; junction bases outside the gene matches: 11. CDR3 protein: CASSSSGLAGGNEQYF. Written as DNA, the CDR3 is TGTGCCAGCAGCTCCTCGGGGCTAGCGGGAGGTAACGAGCAGTACTTC.

The V call is TRBV19, the J call TRBJ2-7; 9 bases align to TRBD2. Per germline, CDR1 LNHDA and CDR2 SQIVND (reference sequence). Germline trimming cut 0 bases from V and 2 bases from J; bases unmatched to any gene: 8. The CDR3 consists of 17 residues. The CDR3 loop reads CASSIEPSGTVTYEQYF. The CDR3 nucleotides read TGTGCCAGTAGTATAGAACCTAGCGGGACTGTGACCTACGAGCAGTACTTC.

The V and J genes are TRBV19 and TRBJ1-4; tentative D call: TRBD1 (5 bases). CDR3 length: 13 amino acids. With 2 bases removed from V and 7 bases from J, the gap between germline ends came to 8 bases. CDR1 is LNHDA, CDR2 SQIVND, per germline (reference sequence). This chain's CDR3 is CASSIQGPEKLFF. The CDR3 DNA reads as TGTGCCAGTAGTATACAGGGACCTGAAAAACTGTTTTTT.

J is TRBJ1-1 and V is TRBV30; D is uncertain. CDR3 length equals 11 residues. Germline V gene sequence: CDR1 GTSNPN, CDR2 SVGIG (reference sequence). V was pared by 3 bases and J by 0 bases, with 2 bases between. CDR3 sequence (DNA): TGTGCCTGGAGAGTGAACACTGAAGCTTTCTTT. Amino acids: CAWRVNTEAFF.

The genes are TRBV11-2 and TRBJ2-6; D is unresolved. V shed 5 bases and J shed 6 bases, with 8 bases lying between them. The CDR3 is 13 amino acids. Germline-derived CDR1 and CDR2 are SGHAT and FQNNGV. This CDR3 is CASSPREANVLTF. The CDR3 coding sequence is TGTGCCAGCAGCCCTCGAGAGGCCAACGTCCTGACTTTC.

This clone showed up just once. V gene TRBV6-5 combines with J gene TRBJ2-1; TRBD2 agrees at 7 bases. The CDR3 loop spans 15 amino acids. With 0 bases clipped from V and 5 bases from J, the junction kept 4 bases outside the gene matches. The germline V gene encodes CDR1 MNHEY and CDR2 SVGAGI. DNA of the CDR3: TGTGCCAGCAGTTACTCAGGACTAGACCACAATGAGCAGTTCTTC. Protein product: CASSYSGLDHNEQFF.

V usage is TRBV7-3 and J usage is TRBJ1-1; D unclear. Germline CDR1 reads SGHTA; CDR2 reads FQGTGA. Trimming cost V 6 bases and J 3 bases, with 17 bases left between them. This CDR3 has 15 amino acids. The CDR3 here is CASRKDHGLDTEAFF. The CDR3 coding sequence is TGTGCCAGCAGAAAAGACCACGGGCTTGACACTGAAGCTTTCTTT. Using reference TRBV7-3 and TRBJ1-1 for the parts outside the CDR3, the full variable domain is GAGVSQTPSNKVTEKGKYVELRCDPISGHTALYWYRQSLGQGPEFLIYFQGTGAADDSGLPNDRFFAVRPEGSVSTLKIQRTERGDSAVYLCASRKDHGLDTEAFFGQGTRLTVV.

The chain employs TRBV7-8 and TRBJ2-3; 8 positions match TRBD2. Looked up from germline, CDR1 is SGHVS and CDR2 is FQNEAQ. Trimming removed 3 bases from V and 4 bases from J; junction bases left unmatched: 6. This CDR3 comprises 15 residues. The CDR3: CASSFLAGRADTQYF. The CDR3 region has the DNA TGTGCCAGCAGCTTTTTAGCGGGAAGGGCAGATACGCAGTATTTT.

This CDR3 is CASSARDSRSIQYF. CDR3 bases: TGCGCCAGCAGCGCCCGGGACAGCAGATCCATTCAGTACTTC. The J gene is TRBJ2-4, the V gene TRBV5-1, with 7 bases fitting TRBD1. CDR3 size: 14 residues. CDR1 SGHRS and CDR2 YFSETQ come from the germline V gene. Trimming took 4 bases from V and 9 from J; bases not matched to a gene: 10.

This chain joins TRBV7-8 and TRBJ1-1; D unresolved. With 2 bases removed from V and 3 bases from J, the gap between germline ends came to 7 bases. The CDR3 loop spans 13 amino acids. Germline-derived CDR1 and CDR2 are SGHVS and FQNEAQ. DNA of the CDR3: TGTGCCAGCAGCTTAAGCTGGGACACTGAAGCTTTCTTT. As protein: CASSLSWDTEAFF.

This sequence joins TRBV6-4 and TRBJ2-1; possible D gene TRBD2, 6 bases. CDR3 length equals 15 residues. The germline V gene has CDR1 MRHNA and CDR2 SNTAGT. Trimming cost V 3 bases and J 2 bases, with 11 bases left between them. CDR3 sequence: CASSDLGGPYNEQFF. CDR3 bases: TGTGCCAGCAGTGATCTTGGAGGGCCCTACAATGAGCAGTTCTTC.

The CDR3 loop is CASSLNPRGNEQFF. DNA of the CDR3: TGTGCCAGCAGCTTAAACCCTAGAGGCAATGAGCAGTTCTTC. The gene calls are TRBV7-2 and TRBJ2-1; D is unclear. V was trimmed by 2 bases and J by 6 bases, leaving 11 bases between them. The length of the CDR3 is 14 residues. Germline V gives CDR1 SGHTA, CDR2 FQGNSA. The whole variable domain, remainder taken from reference TRBV7-2 and TRBJ2-1, is GAGVSQSPSNKVTEKGKDVELRCDPISGHTALYWYRQSLGQGLEFLIYFQGNSAPDKSGLPSDRFSAERTGGSVSTLTIQRTQQEDSAVYLCASSLNPRGNEQFFGPGTRLTVL.

The J gene is TRBJ2-3, the V gene TRBV19, with 11 bases aligning to TRBD1. CDR3 length: 16 amino acids. Losses at the gene ends were 7 bases for V and 2 bases for J; bases not matched to a gene: 8. The germline V gene has CDR1 LNHDA and CDR2 SQIVND (reference sequence). The CDR3 here is CASNGRTGGVTDTQYF. The CDR3 bases are TGTGCCAGTAACGGCCGGACAGGGGGCGTCACAGATACGCAGTATTTT.

The chain recombines TRBV12-5 with TRBJ1-1, with D uncertain. Germline-derived CDR1 and CDR2 are LGHNT and FRNRAP. This CDR3 contains 13 residues. The V end was cut by 0 bases, the J end by 4 bases, with 6 bases between. The CDR3, as DNA: TGTGCTAGTGGTTTGGTACCGGGCACTGAAGCTTTCTTT. This codes for CASGLVPGTEAFF.

J is TRBJ2-7 and V is TRBV6-1; no definite D call. This CDR3 has 13 residues. Germline V lookup: CDR1 MNHNS, CDR2 SASEGT. Trimming cost V 6 bases and J 0 bases, with 9 bases left between them. The CDR3: CASRSPLSYEQYF. The CDR3 bases are TGTGCCAGCAGGAGTCCCCTCTCCTACGAGCAGTACTTC.

The rearrangement links TRBV7-6 to TRBJ2-3; 7 bases match TRBD2. Trimming removed 5 bases from V and 5 bases from J; junction bases left unmatched: 7. Germline loops: CDR1 SGHVS, CDR2 FNYEAQ. CDR3 size: 14 residues. In DNA form, the CDR3 reads TGTGCCAGCAGCCTCAGGGACTATCAAGATACGCAGTATTTT. Translated: CASSLRDYQDTQYF.

The chain uses TRBV2 and TRBJ2-2, with D unresolved. From germline, CDR1 is SNHLY and CDR2 FYNNEI. V shed 6 bases and J shed 1 base, with 15 bases lying between them. This CDR3 is 16 amino acids long. The chain's CDR3 is CASRSWKDENTGELFF. The CDR3 DNA sequence: TGTGCCAGCAGGTCCTGGAAAGACGAGAACACCGGGGAGCTGTTTTTT.

The rearrangement uses TRBV2 and TRBJ2-7; perhaps TRBD2 as D (5 bases). CDR3 size: 14 residues. Between the trimmed V and J ends, which lost 4 bases and 2 bases, there was a span of 12 bases. Germline lookup yields CDR1 SNHLY and CDR2 FYNNEI. For the CDR3, the DNA is TGTGCCAGCAGTGTATATCGGGATGCCTACGAGCAGTACTTC. It yields the protein CASSVYRDAYEQYF.

V and J are TRBV7-9 and TRBJ2-7; 8 bases line up with TRBD2. CDR1 is SEHNR, CDR2 FQNEAQ, per germline (reference sequence). The CDR3 loop spans 15 amino acids. V lost 4 bases to trimming and J lost 4 bases; unmatched junction nucleotides: 9. The CDR3 coding sequence is TGTGCCAGCAGCTCCTCTGGCGGGAGGAGGTACGAGCAGTACTTC. It specifies CASSSSGGRRYEQYF. Variable domain in full (rest from reference TRBV7-9 and TRBJ2-7): DTGVSQNPRHKITKRGQNVTFRCDPISEHNRLYWYRQTLGQGPEFLTYFQNEAQLEKSRLLSDRFSAERPKGSFSTLEIQRTEQGDSAMYLCASSSSGGRRYEQYFGPGTRLTVT.

The V call is TRBV7-9, the J call TRBJ2-2; 8 bases fit TRBD1. The CDR3 spans 17 residues. The germline gives CDR1 SEHNR, CDR2 FQNEAQ (reference sequence). The V and J ends lost 0 bases and 4 bases, in that order; junction bases with no gene match: 7. The CDR3 loop reads CASSLAIGQGGTGELFF. In nucleotides, the CDR3 is TGTGCCAGCAGCTTAGCTATTGGACAGGGAGGCACCGGGGAGCTGTTTTTT.

V and J are TRBV19 and TRBJ2-3; TRBD2 matches 8 bases. From germline, CDR1 is LNHDA and CDR2 SQIVND (reference sequence). The CDR3 consists of 15 residues. With 3 bases clipped from V and 5 bases from J, the junction kept 7 bases outside the gene matches. This chain's CDR3 is CASSIGGARLDTQYF. In nucleotides, the CDR3 is TGTGCCAGTAGTATCGGGGGGGCCCGATTAGATACGCAGTATTTT. The full variable domain, completed using reference TRBV19 and TRBJ2-3, is DGGITQSPKYLFRKEGQNVTLSCEQNLNHDAMYWYRQDPGQGLRLIYYSQIVNDFQKGDIAEGYSVSREKKESFPLTVTSAQKNPTAFYLCASSIGGARLDTQYFGPGTRLTVL.

The rearrangement links TRBV7-9 to TRBJ2-1, with 11 bases fitting TRBD2. The ends lost 2 bases at V and 0 bases at J; junction bases unmatched: 9. The CDR3 sequence is 19 residues long. Germline CDR1 is SEHNR and CDR2 is FQNEAQ (reference sequence). Here the CDR3 DNA reads TGTGCCAGCAGCTTACGAACAATAGCGGGAGGGCCCTCCTACAATGAGCAGTTCTTC. Encoded protein: CASSLRTIAGGPSYNEQFF.